The present T cell receptor beta chain was sequenced within a study of T cells in Graves' hyperthyroidism and ophthalmopathy (dated by TCRdb to the late 2010s). Background for the entire study: Peripheral blood was collected at initial diagnosis, before any treatment. TCR Vbeta CDR3 sequencing of 135 peripheral blood samples (roughly 43 ophthalmopathy, about 80 hyperthyroidism and some 17 progressor patients) is reported in the paper. Whether ophthalmopathy could be predicted prospectively was tested in an independent validation cohort made up of 18 hyperthyroidism patients plus 17 patients who later progressed to ophthalmopathy. Thyroid tissue and blood T-cell repertoires from roughly six Graves' hyperthyroidism patients were also compared in the study. The 100 or so discovery patients were randomly split 7:3 into training and test sets. Once sampling was done, hyperthyroidism patients were given methimazole at a starting dose of 30 mg daily, whereas ophthalmopathy patients were given high-dose intravenous methylprednisolone. To identify TCR V-J signatures that set the groups apart, the researchers used a discovery cohort of 90 to 100 patients, made up of around 40 with Graves' ophthalmopathy and 55 to 65 with stable Graves' hyperthyroidism.

Findings and caveats that apply to the study as a whole: A model built on a 13 V-J signature distinguished ophthalmopathy from stable hyperthyroidism, reaching 87.88% sensitivity and around 81% specificity in cross-validation and 80%/75% in testing. No statistical method was used to set the sample size in advance, and investigators knew the group allocation. Most expanded thyroid clonotypes (frequency above 0.001) were also detected in blood, a finding suggesting that blood repertoires may reflect thyroid immune responses. In validation, the model predicted progression to ophthalmopathy with approximately 69% sensitivity and 72% to 75% specificity, a median of 6.5 months before onset.

Amplification of TCR beta CDR3 regions was carried out from RNA transcripts. A first-round RT-PCR of the TCR CDR3 used the HTBI primer set with the Qiagen OneStep RT-PCR kit. The libraries were constructed in a second round of multiplex PCR and then size-selected and purified. The libraries were sequenced on an Illumina HiSeq2000 using paired-end 100 bp reads. On the study's bioinformatics: SOAPnuke was used to process the raw data, throwing out any read that contained adapters or uncalled bases, had a mean Phred below 15, or lacked an exact constant-primer or identifier match. COPE v1.2.5 was used to merge the high-quality paired reads, and each unique nucleotide sequence was defined as a clonotype. Clonotypes were aligned to IMGT TRBV, TRBD and TRBJ reference segments using MiTCR v1.1. The analysis included only V-J combinations with a frequency above 0.0001, which together covered approximately 99% of the repertoires. The TCS score was defined as F50 (clonal expansion) divided by E x V (chaos), with BLOSUM62-based TCRdist calculated between CDR3 peptides within each V-J. Welch's t-statistics and random forest reduced around 520 V-J features to roughly 13, which were used in a naive Bayes classifier (R e1071). In TCRdb, the public reads were trimmed at Q25 with fastp and aligned with MiXCR, with productive beta chains retained. CDR3 protein sequences are deduplicated, and each keeps its most common genes and DNA. TCRdb's processing, not the authors' own work, is the source of the V and J calls. Here the sample has around 490,000 distinct CDR3 sequences; nearly 20% occur a single time. About 50% of the sample rests with the top ten.

Ophthalmopathy patients had moderately to severely active disease, Clinical Activity Score of at least 3, NOSPECS grade of at least 4, and duration under 3 months. Any patient with an uncontrolled infection, another autoimmune disease, pregnancy or lactation was excluded. Diagnoses were based on clinical symptoms, serum thyroxine and TRAb, thyroid ultrasound and orbital computed tomography. Ficoll-Paque density gradient centrifugation was used to isolate PBMCs from under 11 ml of fresh peripheral blood. Total RNA was extracted with Trizol reagent, and quality was checked on an Agilent 2100 Bioanalyzer. Counted from cysteine to phenylalanine, this CDR3 has 13 amino acids. Kept here is only the CDR3 DNA, which spans 39 bases and is read in frame from base 1. CDR1 and CDR2 are drawn from the germline V gene (reference sequence): SGHKS, YYEKEE. V trim: 3 bases; J trim: 9 bases; unmatched bases: 5. Points on this clonotype: It lacks a known antigen. No clone much larger than this one lies a single base away; base qualities are absent.

The rearrangement combines TRBV5-5 with TRBJ2-1, with TRBD2 identical over 8 junction bases. The clonotype originates from a man aged 35 to 55 with Graves' ophthalmopathy. Sample: blood. CDR3 protein: CASSYGGAVEQFF. The nucleotides read TGTGCCAGCAGCTACGGGGGGGCGGTTGAGCAGTTCTTC.